Included here is one TCR beta chain sequence, with context. These data are taken from a study of blood T cell repertoires in COVID-19. Study background: PBMCs, B-cell-depleted T cells, or T cells provided the cDNA or gDNA that made up the material.

Authors' methods: For nucleated cells, counts were estimated from reference gene primer amplification. Here immunoSEQ multiplex PCR was the method, and the copy in TCRdb shows in-frame clones only, minus some. For V, J and clone size, that table is used; D and trimming come from the DNA. The sample lists 300,000 to 400,000 clones, roughly 88% occurring once. Per the germline V gene, CDR1 is LNHNV and CDR2 is YYDKDF (reference sequence). With V trimmed by 5 bases and J by 1 base, 1 base remained unmatched. The CDR3 loop spans 14 amino acids. Participants reported their clinical history, and cohort assignment relied on those reports.

V and J are TRBV15 and TRBJ2-1, with TRBD2 matching 8 bases. This clonotype was sampled from a woman aged 25 to 39 with acute COVID-19. What was sequenced was PBMCs or T cells enriched from blood (not recorded which). The DNA for the CDR3 is TGTGCCACCAGCGGCGGGGGGTCCTACAATGAGCAGTTCTTC. Amino acids: CATSGGGSYNEQFF.